This T cell receptor (beta chain) was recorded in a study of cytomegalovirus exposure and HLA in healthy donors. Findings and caveats of the study: A few V segments could not be told apart, such as TRBV6-2 and TRBV6-3, and were left out. Altogether, 150 to 200 TCR beta chains were recorded as cytomegalovirus-associated.

CDR3 length equals 16 residues. The V segment lost 2 bases and the J segment 3 bases; nucleotides outside the gene matches: 7. Germline lookup yields CDR1 SGHRS and CDR2 YFSETQ. Primers included in the PCR were 60 Vbeta and 13 Jbeta primers. Data came from immunoSEQ multiplex PCR; TCRdb stores just in-frame clones and leaves some out. Of about 190,000 clones listed, roughly 80% are singletons. Points on this clone: What it binds is unknown.

Sequenced material: PBMCs. The source is a man aged 35-49 years in good health and CMV-seropositive. The chain links TRBV5-1 to TRBJ2-7; 11 bases are shared with TRBD2. The CDR3 nucleotides are TGCGCCAGCAGCTTAGGCGTAGCGGGGGGGAACTACGAGCAGTACTTC. Protein product: CASSLGVAGGNYEQYF.